Listed below are T cell receptor beta chains from one sample, sequenced in a study of T cell changes during pregnancy in multiple sclerosis. Only in-frame clones appear in the TCRdb table, and some are missing; sequencing was by immunoSEQ multiplex PCR. The sample lists around 48,000 clones, 85% to 95% seen once, with approximately 0.91% in the top ten. Sample: CD4+ T cells from peripheral blood mononuclear cells, taken in the second trimester of pregnancy. These receptors came from a female donor in good health, enrolled as a control in a pregnancy study. CDR3s include the opening cysteine and the closing phenylalanine or tryptophan. Size values are once, few and many counts, or a class for expanded clones, and some rows have none.

>TRBJ1-5|TRBV27|NA
CASSFKGGGRWQPQHF
>TRBJ2-1|TRBV7-3|NA
CASSPGGEVEQFF
>TRBJ2-1|TRBV15|NA
CATSRRRTSGYNEQFF
>TRBJ1-6|TRBV7-2|NA
CASRVGSRSGSPLHF
>TRBJ1-4|TRBV7-7|NA
CASSLGGGEKLFF
>TRBJ2-7|TRBV11-2|NA
CASSSSTVRSYEQYF
>TRBJ2-5|TRBV7-2|once
CASSLNKGTGETQYF
>TRBJ2-1|TRBV18|NA
CASSPAGKYNEQFF
>TRBJ1-5|TRBV19|NA
CASSPDNKISPQHF
>TRBJ1-3|TRBV7-8|NA
CASSSRDSIGNTIYF
>TRBJ1-1|TRBV28|once
CASTSSQGAEAFF
>TRBJ2-5|TRBV5-1|NA
CASGQGISETQYF
>TRBJ2-3|TRBV10-3|once
CAISAPEVDTQYF
>TRBJ1-1|TRBV6-1|NA
CASSEGVNTEAFF
>TRBJ1-2|TRBV4-1|NA
CASSQVVQGYGYTF
>TRBJ2-3|TRBV12-5|NA
CASGLTYPTSDRAGDTQYF